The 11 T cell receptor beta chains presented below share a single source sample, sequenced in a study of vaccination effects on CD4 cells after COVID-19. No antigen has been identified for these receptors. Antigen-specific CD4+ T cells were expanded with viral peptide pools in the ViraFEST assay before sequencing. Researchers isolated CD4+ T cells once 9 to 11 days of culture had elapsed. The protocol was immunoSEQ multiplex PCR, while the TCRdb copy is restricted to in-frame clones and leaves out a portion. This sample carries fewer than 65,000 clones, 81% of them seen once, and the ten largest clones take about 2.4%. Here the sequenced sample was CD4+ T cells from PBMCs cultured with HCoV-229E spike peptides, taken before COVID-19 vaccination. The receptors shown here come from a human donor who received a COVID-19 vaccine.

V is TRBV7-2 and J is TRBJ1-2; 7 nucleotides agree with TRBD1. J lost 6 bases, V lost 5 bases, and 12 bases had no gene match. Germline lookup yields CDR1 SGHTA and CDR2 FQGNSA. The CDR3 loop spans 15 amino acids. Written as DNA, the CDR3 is TGTGCCAGCAGCCGGCGACAGGGTGGATCGGATGGCTACACCTTC. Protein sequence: CASSRRQGGSDGYTF. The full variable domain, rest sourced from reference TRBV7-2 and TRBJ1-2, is GAGVSQSPSNKVTEKGKDVELRCDPISGHTALYWYRQSLGQGLEFLIYFQGNSAPDKSGLPSDRFSAERTGGSVSTLTIQRTQQEDSAVYLCASSRRQGGSDGYTFGSGTRLTVV.

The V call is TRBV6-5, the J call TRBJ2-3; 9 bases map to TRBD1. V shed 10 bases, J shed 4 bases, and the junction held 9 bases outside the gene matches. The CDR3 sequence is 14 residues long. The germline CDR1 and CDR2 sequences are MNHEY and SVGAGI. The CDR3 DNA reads TGTGCCATCGAGGGGACAGGGAATCCAGATACGCAGTATTTT. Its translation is CAIEGTGNPDTQYF.

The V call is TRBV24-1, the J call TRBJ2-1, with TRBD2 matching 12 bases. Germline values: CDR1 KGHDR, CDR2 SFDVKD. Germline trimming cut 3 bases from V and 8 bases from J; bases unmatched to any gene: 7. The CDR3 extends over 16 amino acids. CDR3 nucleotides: TGTGCCACCAGTGATCCCTCTAGCGGGGGGGCCTATGAGCAGTTCTTC. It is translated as CATSDPSSGGAYEQFF.

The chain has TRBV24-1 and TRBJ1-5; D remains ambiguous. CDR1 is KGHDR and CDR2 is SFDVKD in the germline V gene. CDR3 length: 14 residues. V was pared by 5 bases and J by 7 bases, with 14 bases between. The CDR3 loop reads CATSGGRAGQPQHF. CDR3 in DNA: TGTGCCACCAGTGGTGGAAGGGCGGGCCAGCCCCAGCATTTT.

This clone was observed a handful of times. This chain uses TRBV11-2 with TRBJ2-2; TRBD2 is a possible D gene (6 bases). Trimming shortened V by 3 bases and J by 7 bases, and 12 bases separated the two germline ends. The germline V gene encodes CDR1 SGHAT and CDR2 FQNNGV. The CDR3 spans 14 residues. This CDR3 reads CASSFRREVGELFF. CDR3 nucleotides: TGTGCCAGCAGCTTTCGCAGGGAGGTCGGGGAGCTGTTTTTT.

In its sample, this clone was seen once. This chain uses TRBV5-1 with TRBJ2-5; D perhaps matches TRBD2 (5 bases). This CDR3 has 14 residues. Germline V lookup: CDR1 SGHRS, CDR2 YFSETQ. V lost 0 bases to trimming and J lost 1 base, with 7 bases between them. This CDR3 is CASSLGGLQETQYF. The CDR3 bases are TGCGCCAGCAGCTTGGGAGGACTCCAAGAGACCCAGTACTTC. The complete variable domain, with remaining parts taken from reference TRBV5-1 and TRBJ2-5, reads KAGVTQTPRYLIKTRGQQVTLSCSPISGHRSVSWYQQTPGQGLQFLFEYFSETQRNKGNFPGRFSGRQFSNSRSEMNVSTLELGDSALYLCASSLGGLQETQYFGPGTRLLVL.

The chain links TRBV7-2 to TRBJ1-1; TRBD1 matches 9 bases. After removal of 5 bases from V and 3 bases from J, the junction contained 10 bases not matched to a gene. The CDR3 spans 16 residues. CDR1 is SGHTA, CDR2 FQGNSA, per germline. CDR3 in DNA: TGTGCCAGCAGCCTGGGACAGGGAAGATTTGACACTGAAGCTTTCTTT. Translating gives CASSLGQGRFDTEAFF. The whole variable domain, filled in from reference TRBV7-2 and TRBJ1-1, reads GAGVSQSPSNKVTEKGKDVELRCDPISGHTALYWYRQSLGQGLEFLIYFQGNSAPDKSGLPSDRFSAERTGGSVSTLTIQRTQQEDSAVYLCASSLGQGRFDTEAFFGQGTRLTVV.

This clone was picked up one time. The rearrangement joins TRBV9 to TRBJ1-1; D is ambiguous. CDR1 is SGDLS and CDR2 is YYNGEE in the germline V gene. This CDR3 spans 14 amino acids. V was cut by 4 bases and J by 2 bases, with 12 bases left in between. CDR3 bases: TGTGCCAGCAGCCCTCGGACGGCCAACACTGAAGCTTTCTTT. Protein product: CASSPRTANTEAFF.

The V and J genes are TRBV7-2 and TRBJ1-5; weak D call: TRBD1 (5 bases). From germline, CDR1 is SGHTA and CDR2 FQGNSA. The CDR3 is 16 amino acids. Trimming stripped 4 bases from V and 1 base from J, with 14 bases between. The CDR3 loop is CASSSLGVGSNQPQHF. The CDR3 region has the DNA TGTGCCAGCAGCTCGCTGGGGGTTGGGAGCAATCAGCCCCAGCATTTT.

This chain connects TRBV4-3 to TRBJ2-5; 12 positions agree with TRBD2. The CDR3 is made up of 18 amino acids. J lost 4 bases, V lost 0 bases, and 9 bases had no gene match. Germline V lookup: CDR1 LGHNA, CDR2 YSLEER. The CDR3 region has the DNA TGCGCCAGCAGCCAAGAGAGGCTAGCGGGGGGGCTCTCAGAGACCCAGTACTTC. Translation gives CASSQERLAGGLSETQYF.

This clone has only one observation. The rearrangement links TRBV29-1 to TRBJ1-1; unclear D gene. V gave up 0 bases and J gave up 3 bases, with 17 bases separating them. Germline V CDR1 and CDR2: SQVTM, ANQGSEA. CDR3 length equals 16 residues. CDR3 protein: CSVEDLDLGVYTEAFF. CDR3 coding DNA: TGCAGCGTTGAAGATCTGGACTTAGGCGTATACACTGAAGCTTTCTTT.